Many counts were recorded for the clone carrying this TCR beta chain. Its matching antigen is unknown. This sample was taken from a study of T-cell reconstitution after alpha-beta-depleted transplantation in children. Study results and limitations: Reported findings indicate that, about two months after transplant, alpha-beta T cells came from several hundred expanded clones, which were derived from non-depleted graft cells.

Unique molecular identifiers were built into the TCRbeta library. TCRdb ran MiXCR on the PCR reads and lists one entry per CDR3 protein. The table records about 640,000 distinct CDR3 sequences, about an eighth of them present only once. Here the sequenced sample was PBMCs, mostly from graft donor cells, taken 360 days after TCRalphabeta/CD19-depleted stem cell transplant. The clonotype comes from a male patient younger than 18 who had a stem cell transplant for acute myeloid leukemia, so the T cells may come from the graft donor.

This chain's CDR3 is CASSVAIETQYF. The CDR3 nucleotides are TGTGCCAGCAGCGTAGCTATAGAGACCCAGTACTTC. The chain combines TRBV9 with TRBJ2-5; no clear D gene. V was pared by 0 bases and J by 4 bases, with 4 bases between. CDR3 length equals 12 residues. Germline V lookup: CDR1 SGDLS, CDR2 YYNGEE.